The rows below give T cell receptor beta chains drawn from one sample of a study of OX40 agonist ivuxolimab in advanced cancers. Sequenced by immunoSEQ multiplex PCR; TCRdb stores in-frame clones only, minus some. The sample carries around 60,000 clones, roughly 80% recorded once. This material consisted of CD4+ or CD8+ T cells sorted from blood, taken in a trial of the OX40 agonist ivuxolimab. These receptors all come from an adult with an advanced solid tumor such as melanoma, head and neck, liver or kidney cancer. Each CDR3 is given with its conserved first and last residue. A D gene is named only where the DNA matches it firmly. Clone size is stated in some rows and not others, as once, few, many or a class when expanded.

J,V,D,size,CDR3,DNA
TRBJ2-7,TRBV7-9,NA,NA,CASSLVGEQYF,TGTGCCAGCAGCTTAGTGGGCGAGCAGTACTTC
TRBJ2-2,TRBV7-3,NA,NA,CASKTSPNTGELFF,TGTGCCAGCAAGACTAGTCCGAACACCGGGGAGCTGTTTTTT
TRBJ2-7,TRBV2,TRBD1,NA,CASGGGQGYEQYF,TGTGCCAGCGGTGGGGGACAGGGGTACGAGCAGTACTTC
TRBJ2-6,TRBV10-3,NA,once,CASSYSSGSGANVLTF,TGTGCCAGCAGTTACTCGTCGGGATCTGGGGCCAACGTCCTGACTTTC
TRBJ2-3,TRBV5-4,TRBD2,few,CATTGGARGDTQYF,TGTGCCACCACGGGGGGAGCGAGGGGAGATACGCAGTATTTT
TRBJ2-1,TRBV11-3,TRBD2,NA,CASSLDGQREGPGEQFF,TGTGCCAGCAGCTTAGATGGGCAGCGGGAGGGCCCAGGTGAGCAGTTCTTC
TRBJ2-7,TRBV7-9,TRBD1,NA,CASLRQGAAEQYF,TGTGCCAGCCTCAGACAGGGGGCGGCCGAGCAGTACTTC
TRBJ1-4,TRBV5-4,NA,NA,CASSSRDGGEKLFF,TGTGCCAGCAGCTCGAGGGATGGTGGTGAAAAACTGTTTTTT
TRBJ1-2,TRBV7-9,TRBD1,once,CASSPNTGDYGYTF,TGTGCCAGCAGCCCGAACACAGGGGACTATGGCTACACCTTC
TRBJ1-1,TRBV7-9,TRBD1,NA,CASSPQGERTEAFF,TGTGCCAGCAGCCCGCAGGGGGAAAGGACTGAAGCTTTCTTT
TRBJ1-2,TRBV27,TRBD1,NA,CASRTGGSGYTF,TGTGCCAGCAGGACAGGGGGAAGTGGCTACACCTTC
TRBJ1-2,TRBV7-9,NA,few,CASSLEDGDYGYTF,TGTGCCAGCAGCTTAGAGGACGGGGACTATGGCTACACCTTC
TRBJ2-7,TRBV5-4,NA,NA,CASSRDSDGEQYF,TGTGCCAGCAGCCGGGACTCGGATGGGGAGCAGTACTTC
TRBJ2-7,TRBV5-1,NA,NA,CASSVASSLSYEQYF,TGCGCCAGCAGCGTGGCATCTTCGCTGAGTTACGAGCAGTACTTC
TRBJ2-7,TRBV28,TRBD1,NA,CASSIGQGVDEQYF,TGTGCCAGCAGCATCGGACAGGGGGTCGACGAGCAGTACTTC
TRBJ2-7,TRBV7-2,TRBD2,NA,CASSFAGGSYEQYF,TGTGCCAGCAGCTTCGCGGGGGGCTCCTACGAGCAGTACTTC
TRBJ1-1,TRBV15,NA,NA,CATSRGVSTEAFF,TGTGCCACCAGCAGAGGGGTGAGCACTGAAGCTTTCTTT
TRBJ2-2,TRBV2,NA,NA,CASSRQPTGELFF,TGTGCCAGCAGTCGCCAGCCGACCGGGGAGCTGTTTTTT
TRBJ2-2,TRBV6-5,NA,NA,CASSYDRGTGELFF,TGTGCCAGCAGTTACGACCGCGGCACCGGGGAGCTGTTTTTT
TRBJ2-1,TRBV11-2,TRBD1,NA,CASSRQGGNEQFF,TGTGCCAGCAGCCGACAGGGTGGCAATGAGCAGTTCTTC
TRBJ2-1,TRBV7-8,NA,few,CASSSPSADSYNEQFF,TGTGCCAGCAGCTCACCTAGCGCCGACTCCTACAATGAGCAGTTCTTC
TRBJ1-1,TRBV30,NA,NA,CAWSVGLGNAEAFF,TGTGCCTGGAGTGTTGGATTAGGGAACGCTGAAGCTTTCTTT
TRBJ1-2,TRBV9,NA,NA,CASSATFSGDYGYTF,TGTGCCAGCAGCGCAACCTTCTCGGGGGACTATGGCTACACCTTC
TRBJ1-1,TRBV30,TRBD1,NA,CAWSGQGIKAFF,TGTGCCTGGAGTGGACAGGGAATAAAAGCTTTCTTT
TRBJ2-2,TRBV4-3,TRBD1,NA,CASSQGGTGEHTGELFF,TGCGCCAGCAGCCAAGGGGGGACAGGGGAACACACCGGGGAGCTGTTTTTT
TRBJ2-3,TRBV5-1,NA,NA,CASVRGGSTDTQYF,TGCGCCAGCGTCCGAGGGGGTAGCACAGATACGCAGTATTTT
TRBJ2-7,TRBV7-6,NA,NA,CASSWPPVGTDPADEQYF,TGTGCCAGCAGCTGGCCCCCCGTCGGGACCGACCCCGCTGACGAGCAGTACTTC
TRBJ1-2,TRBV18,NA,NA,CASSPDIILYGYTF,TGTGCCAGCTCACCGGACATAATTCTCTATGGCTACACCTTC
TRBJ2-6,TRBV5-1,TRBD1,NA,CASSFTGAGANVLTF,TGCGCCAGCAGCTTTACAGGGGCCGGGGCCAACGTCCTGACTTTC
TRBJ2-3,TRBV5-1,NA,once,CASSTEGLTDTQYF,TGCGCCAGCAGCACGGAGGGACTCACAGATACGCAGTATTTT
TRBJ2-3,TRBV18,TRBD1,NA,CASSPPGQRTDTQYF,TGTGCCAGCTCACCACCGGGACAGCGCACAGATACGCAGTATTTT
TRBJ2-7,TRBV7-9,NA,NA,CASTRGGGNYPYEQYF,TGTGCCAGCACCCGGGGTGGGGGGAATTACCCCTACGAGCAGTACTTC
TRBJ2-7,TRBV7-2,TRBD2,NA,CASSLGYGGASSYEQYF,TGTGCCAGCAGCTTAGGGTACGGGGGGGCTAGCTCCTACGAGCAGTACTTC
TRBJ2-2,TRBV4-3,NA,few,CASSQDFSGTNTGELFF,TGCGCCAGCAGCCAAGATTTTTCGGGGACTAACACCGGGGAGCTGTTTTTT
TRBJ2-5,TRBV7-9,TRBD2,NA,CASSLGREVETQYF,TGTGCCAGCAGCTTAGGGCGGGAGGTAGAGACCCAGTACTTC
TRBJ2-7,TRBV5-6,NA,NA,CASSSWTGEQYF,TGTGCCAGCAGCTCCTGGACGGGGGAGCAGTACTTC
TRBJ2-3,TRBV4-2,NA,NA,CASSRAGTPSTDTQYF,TGTGCCAGCAGCCGGGCCGGGACTCCGAGCACAGATACGCAGTATTTT
TRBJ1-1,TRBV7-9,TRBD1,NA,CASTGGTEAFF,TGTGCCAGCACAGGGGGCACTGAAGCTTTCTTT
TRBJ2-7,TRBV11-2,NA,NA,CASSPRQSRTYEQYF,TGTGCCAGCAGCCCTCGACAGTCCAGAACCTACGAGCAGTACTTC
TRBJ2-7,TRBV9,TRBD2,NA,CASSRHQIAGGDEQYF,TGTGCCAGCAGCCGACATCAGATAGCGGGAGGCGACGAGCAGTACTTC
TRBJ1-1,TRBV9,TRBD1,NA,CASSVAPSQGGTEAFF,TGTGCCAGCAGCGTAGCTCCAAGTCAGGGGGGCACTGAAGCTTTCTTT
TRBJ2-7,TRBV6-4,TRBD2,NA,CASSYSGGKGEQYF,TGTGCCAGCAGTTACTCGGGGGGAAAGGGCGAGCAGTACTTC
TRBJ2-7,TRBV7-2,TRBD2,once,CASSLDSAGETYEQYF,TGTGCCAGCAGCTTAGACTCGGCGGGAGAAACCTACGAGCAGTACTTC
TRBJ1-5,TRBV12-5,NA,few,CASGLGQVGVQPQHF,TGTGCTAGTGGTTTGGGACAGGTTGGCGTTCAGCCCCAGCATTTT
TRBJ2-2,TRBV5-1,TRBD2,NA,CASSLAGGSNTGELFF,TGCGCCAGCAGCTTAGCGGGAGGGTCGAACACCGGGGAGCTGTTTTTT